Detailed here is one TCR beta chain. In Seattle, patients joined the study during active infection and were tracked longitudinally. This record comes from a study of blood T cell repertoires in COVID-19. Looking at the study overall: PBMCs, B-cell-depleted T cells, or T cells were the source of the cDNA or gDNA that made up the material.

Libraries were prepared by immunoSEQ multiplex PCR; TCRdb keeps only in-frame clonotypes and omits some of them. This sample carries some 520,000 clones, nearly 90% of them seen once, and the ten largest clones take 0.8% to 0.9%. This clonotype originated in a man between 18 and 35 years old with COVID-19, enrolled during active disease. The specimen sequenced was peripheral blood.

The CDR3 DNA follows: TGCGCCAGCAGCTTGGTAGGGACAGGGGGCACGAGGAATGGCTACACCTTC. Encoded protein: CASSLVGTGGTRNGYTF. The V call is TRBV5-1, the J call TRBJ1-2; 12 bases are a match to TRBD1. Germline V gives CDR1 SGHRS, CDR2 YFSETQ. This CDR3 is 17 amino acids long. The V and J ends lost 0 bases and 6 bases, in that order; junction bases with no gene match: 9.